The clone carrying this T cell receptor beta chain occurred a few times. The germline V gene encodes CDR1 LNHDA and CDR2 SQIVND (reference sequence). CDR3 length: 16 amino acids. The V gene lost 4 bases and the J gene lost 4 bases, with 17 bases spanning the gap. The data were obtained in a study of blood T cell repertoires in COVID-19. Study context: Both acute and convalescent COVID-19 samples were obtained from the United States, Italy and Spain. Sources were T cells, B-cell-depleted T cells, or PBMCs; the material itself was cDNA or gDNA.

Authors' analysis steps: Scientists estimated how many nucleated cells there were by amplifying reference gene primers. Sequenced by immunoSEQ multiplex PCR; TCRdb stores in-frame clones only, minus some. D and trimming were read from the DNA, whereas the V and J calls and clone size are those reported in that table. The profile shows about 120,000 clones, roughly 85% of them singletons. The TCR sequence derives from a man in his thirties or forties with acute or convalescent COVID-19. The specimen sequenced was peripheral blood. The chain joins TRBV19 to TRBJ2-4; possibly TRBD1 for D (5 bases). The CDR3 DNA reads as TGTGCCAGTAGTACGAAAATACAGGTTAAGAAAAACATTCAGTACTTC. It is translated as CASSTKIQVKKNIQYF.